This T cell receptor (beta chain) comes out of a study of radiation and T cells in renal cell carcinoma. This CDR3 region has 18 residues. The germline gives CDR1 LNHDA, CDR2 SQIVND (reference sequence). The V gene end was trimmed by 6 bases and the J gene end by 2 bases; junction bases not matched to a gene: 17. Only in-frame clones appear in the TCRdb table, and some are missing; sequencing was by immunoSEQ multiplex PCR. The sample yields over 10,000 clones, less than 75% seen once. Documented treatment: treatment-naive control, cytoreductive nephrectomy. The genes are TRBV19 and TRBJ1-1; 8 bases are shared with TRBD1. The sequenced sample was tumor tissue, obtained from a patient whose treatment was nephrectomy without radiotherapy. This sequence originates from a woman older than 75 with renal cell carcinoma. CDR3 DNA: TGTGCCAGTAGCCTTAACTACAGGGGGTACTACACTAACACTGAAGCTTTCTTT. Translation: CASSLNYRGYYTNTEAFF.